The rows below give T cell receptor beta chains drawn from one sample of a study of identical twins. TCRdb re-analysed the 5' RACE reads in MiXCR, keeping a single row per CDR3 protein. The profile shows some 300,000 distinct CDR3 sequences, 10% to 15% of them singletons. In addition, the sample was reused for a study of yellow fever vaccine responses in identical twins.

The source material was CD8+ T cells sorted from blood. The receptors were gathered from a woman between 18 and 29 years old in good health. Both conserved end residues are trimmed from each CDR3. Fields, in order: V gene, J gene, CDR3 length, CDR3 protein.

>TRBV20-1|TRBJ2-1|13
SARSLTSGYNEQF
>TRBV14|TRBJ2-1|12
ASSPAGGHNEQF
>TRBV5-5|TRBJ2-1|18
ASSLGVGSGGPHKYNEQF
>TRBV20-1|TRBJ2-7|14
SARDTGTSAYYEQY
>TRBV20-1|TRBJ1-6|14
SARVGDRGSNSPLH
>TRBV28|TRBJ2-3|17
ASSFMAGFFASHTDTQY
>TRBV28|TRBJ2-5|12
ACSLGRKVETQY
>TRBV2|TRBJ1-4|14
ASSGTGHATNEKLF
>TRBV28|TRBJ1-3|12
ATSSTVFGNTIY
>TRBV7-6|TRBJ1-4|14
ASSLRGLATNEKLF
>TRBV28|TRBJ2-2|16
ASSFPGLAGRNTGELF
>TRBV25-1|TRBJ1-5|13
ASSEGTGGNQPQH
>TRBV11-2|TRBJ2-5|15
ASSLEGRGGGQETQY
>TRBV12-5|TRBJ2-7|10
ASGLEGDEQY
>TRBV13|TRBJ2-1|14
ASSLGSGTRYNEQF
>TRBV27|TRBJ1-3|11
ASSLPRKNTIY
>TRBV11-2|TRBJ2-7|14
ASSLGTSGIAYEQY
>TRBV10-3|TRBJ1-2|12
AISESDRAYGYT
>TRBV28|TRBJ2-3|10
ASGGGTDTQY
>TRBV6-1|TRBJ2-1|12
ASSISGIHNEQF
>TRBV20-1|TRBJ1-4|13
SAWKTETTNEKLF
>TRBV20-1|TRBJ1-1|11
SASRPERGEAF
>TRBV20-1|TRBJ2-1|13
SARDLAGPDNEQF
>TRBV5-1|TRBJ2-5|14
ASSLEGLAGGETQY
>TRBV24-1|TRBJ2-1|12
ATSALGGHNEQF
>TRBV4-2|TRBJ1-1|15
ASSQDDFGVANTEAF
>TRBV12-3/TRBV12-4|TRBJ2-1|10
ASRTGYNEQF
>TRBV14|TRBJ2-2|13
ASSQFRESTGELF
>TRBV21-1|TRBJ2-7|9
ASGLEGEQY
>TRBV20-1|TRBJ2-1|14
SARPQGPEPYNEQF
>TRBV19|TRBJ2-1|12
ASKGQAEIGEQF
>TRBV3-1|TRBJ2-5|10
ASSQARETQY
>TRBV10-3|TRBJ2-2|11
AISDKLAGELF
>TRBV15|TRBJ2-1|12
ATSRDLGYNEQF
>TRBV6-1|TRBJ1-3|13
ASSEAEGSGNTIY
>TRBV5-6|TRBJ1-1|12
VSNTGESHTEAF
>TRBV3-1|TRBJ1-2|11
ASSPGTDHGYT
>TRBV7-9|TRBJ2-1|14
ASRVSGGASYNEQF
>TRBV5-1|TRBJ2-1|14
ASSLVAGPSYNEQF
>TRBV12-3/TRBV12-4|TRBJ2-1|13
ASTQSGSGVNEQF
>TRBV10-3|TRBJ2-5|9
AIADRDTQY
>TRBV29-1|TRBJ2-7|12
SVVIRDRAYEQY
>TRBV9|TRBJ2-1|11
ASSVGGVGEQF
>TRBV28|TRBJ2-1|12
ASSKTTSWDEQF
>TRBV12-3/TRBV12-4|TRBJ1-2|12
ASSPPGRSYGYT
>TRBV9|TRBJ1-1|13
ASSVGSGTNTEAF
>TRBV9|TRBJ1-2|11
ASSVAYGGGYT
>TRBV7-2|TRBJ2-5|12
ASSPGTHQETQY
>TRBV2|TRBJ2-7|12
ASSGGDNAYEQY
>TRBV12-3/TRBV12-4|TRBJ2-5|12
ASRGAGTQETQY
>TRBV12-3/TRBV12-4|TRBJ2-1|12
ASSPGLAINEQF
>TRBV27|TRBJ2-3|14
ASSLLSQGSTDTQY
>TRBV7-9|TRBJ2-7|14
ASSLSGTSDSYEQY
>TRBV12-3/TRBV12-4|TRBJ1-5|12
ASSFGAKGQPQH
>TRBV25-1|TRBJ2-1|13
ASSEQGPRWDEQF
>TRBV20-1|TRBJ2-1|15
CARSDEEHYSYNEQF
>TRBV2|TRBJ2-4|11
VRGETDKNIQY
>TRBV29-1|TRBJ2-2|13
SVEGTLDGTGELF
>TRBV28|TRBJ2-1|12
ASSGIAGRNEQF
>TRBV15|TRBJ2-3|13
ATSRGTAITDTQY